This TCR beta chain was observed in a study of T cell repertoires in cytomegalovirus infection. Study-wide context: CMV epitopes that were recently identified and HLA-C-restricted were used alongside well-studied HLA-B-restricted ones. Indicated by public TCR beta signatures were CMV infection and matching HLA type. Points from the study as a whole: HLA-C-restricted, CMV-specific TCR beta clonotypes were dominant ex vivo.

There are many counts of this clonotype. Antigen specificity is unknown. This CDR3 is built from 13 residues. Germline CDR1 SEHNR, CDR2 FQNEAQ (reference sequence). V was trimmed by 0 bases and J by 5 bases, leaving 7 bases between them. TCRdb reprocessed the reads with MiXCR, giving one entry per CDR3 protein. The table has over 250,000 distinct CDR3 sequences, under 25% seen once. The clonotype originates from a human donor in good health (CMV status not recorded). Some clones in this sample may be carry-over from other donors' samples. The specimen comprised cultured PBMCs, sampled from culture after CMV antigen stimulation. The V and J genes are TRBV7-9 and TRBJ1-1; D is unclear. In DNA form, the CDR3 reads TGTGCCAGCAGCTTAGCAGGGAGAACTGAAGCTTTCTTT. It codes for CASSLAGRTEAFF.